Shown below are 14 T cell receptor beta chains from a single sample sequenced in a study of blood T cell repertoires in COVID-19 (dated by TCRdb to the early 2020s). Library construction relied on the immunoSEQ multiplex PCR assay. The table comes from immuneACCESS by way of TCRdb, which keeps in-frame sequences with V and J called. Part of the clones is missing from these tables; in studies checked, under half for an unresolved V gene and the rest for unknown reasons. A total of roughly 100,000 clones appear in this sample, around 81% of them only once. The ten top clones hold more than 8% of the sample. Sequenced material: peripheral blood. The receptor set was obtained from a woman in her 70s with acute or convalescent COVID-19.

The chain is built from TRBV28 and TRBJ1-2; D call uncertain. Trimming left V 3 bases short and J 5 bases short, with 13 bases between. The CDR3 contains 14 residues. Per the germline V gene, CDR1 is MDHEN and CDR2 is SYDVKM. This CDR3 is CASSFPALVYGYTF. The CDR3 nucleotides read TGTGCCAGCAGTTTTCCCGCCCTAGTATATGGCTACACCTTC.

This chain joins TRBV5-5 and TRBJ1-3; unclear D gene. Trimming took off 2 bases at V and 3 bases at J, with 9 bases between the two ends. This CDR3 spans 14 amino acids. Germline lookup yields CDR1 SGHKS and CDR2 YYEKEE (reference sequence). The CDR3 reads CASSLGGLGNTIYF. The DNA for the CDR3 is TGTGCCAGCAGCTTAGGCGGGCTTGGAAACACCATATATTTT.

The CDR3 is CASSLSLGDFSSSYEQYF. As DNA, the CDR3 is TGTGCCAGCAGCTTATCGCTAGGGGACTTCTCTAGCTCCTACGAGCAGTACTTC. The rearrangement uses TRBV11-2 and TRBJ2-7, with D possibly TRBD2 on 6 matching bases. V lost 2 bases and J lost 0, with 20 bases in between. CDR1 and CDR2 from the germline V gene are SGHAT and FQNNGV. The CDR3 spans 18 residues.

The DNA for the CDR3 is TGTGCCACCAGCAGAGGGGAGGGATTCGAGGTACGCCAAGAGACCCAGTACTTC. This gives the protein CATSRGEGFEVRQETQYF. V usage is TRBV15 and J usage is TRBJ2-5; 7 bases align to TRBD2. The CDR3 has 18 residues. V dropped 1 base and J dropped 1; count of bases not matched to a gene: 12. Per germline, CDR1 LNHNV and CDR2 YYDKDF (reference sequence).

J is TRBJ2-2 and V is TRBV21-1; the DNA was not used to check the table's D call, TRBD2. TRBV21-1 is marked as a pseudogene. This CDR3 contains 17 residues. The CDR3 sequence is CASSKAHSGIGTGELFF. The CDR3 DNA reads TGTGCCAGCAGCAAAGCCCATAGCGGGATTGGGACCGGGGAGCTGTTTTTT.

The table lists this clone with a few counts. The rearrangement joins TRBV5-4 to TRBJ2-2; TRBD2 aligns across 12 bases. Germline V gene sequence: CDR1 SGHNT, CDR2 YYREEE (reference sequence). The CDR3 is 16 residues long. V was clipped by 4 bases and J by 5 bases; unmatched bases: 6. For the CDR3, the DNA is TGTGCCAGCAGCCCAGGACTAGCGGGGATGACCGGGGAGCTGTTTTTT. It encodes CASSPGLAGMTGELFF.

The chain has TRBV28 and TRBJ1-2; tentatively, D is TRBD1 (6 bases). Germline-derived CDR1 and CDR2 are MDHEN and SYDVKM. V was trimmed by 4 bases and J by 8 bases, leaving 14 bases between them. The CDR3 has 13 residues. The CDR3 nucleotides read TGTGCCAGCAGTTCCACCAGGGGAGAGGGCTACACCTTC. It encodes CASSSTRGEGYTF.

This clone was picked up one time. DNA for the CDR3: TGTGCCTGGACAGCGGGGGGCCTCAATGAGCAGTTCTTC. This translates into CAWTAGGLNEQFF. The chain employs TRBV30 and TRBJ2-1; 9 bases are shared with TRBD2. Losses at the gene ends were 4 bases for V and 6 bases for J; bases not matched to a gene: 4. Germline V CDR1 and CDR2: GTSNPN, SVGIG (reference sequence). CDR3 length equals 13 residues.

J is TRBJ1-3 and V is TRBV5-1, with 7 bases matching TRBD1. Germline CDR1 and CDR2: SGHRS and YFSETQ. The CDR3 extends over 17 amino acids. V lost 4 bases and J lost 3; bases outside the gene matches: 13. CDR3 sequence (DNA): TGCGCCAGCAGCCGAGACGGGCGACAGGGAAGTGGAAACACCATATATTTT. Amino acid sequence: CASSRDGRQGSGNTIYF. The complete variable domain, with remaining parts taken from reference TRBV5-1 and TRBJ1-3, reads KAGVTQTPRYLIKTRGQQVTLSCSPISGHRSVSWYQQTPGQGLQFLFEYFSETQRNKGNFPGRFSGRQFSNSRSEMNVSTLELGDSALYLCASSRDGRQGSGNTIYFGEGSWLTVV.

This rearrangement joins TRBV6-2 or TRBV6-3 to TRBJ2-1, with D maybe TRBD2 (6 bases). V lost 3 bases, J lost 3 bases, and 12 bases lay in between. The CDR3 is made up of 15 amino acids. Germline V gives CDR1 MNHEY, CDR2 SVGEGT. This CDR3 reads CASSYGLMGYNEQFF. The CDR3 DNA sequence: TGTGCCAGCAGTTATGGACTAATGGGCTACAATGAGCAGTTCTTC.

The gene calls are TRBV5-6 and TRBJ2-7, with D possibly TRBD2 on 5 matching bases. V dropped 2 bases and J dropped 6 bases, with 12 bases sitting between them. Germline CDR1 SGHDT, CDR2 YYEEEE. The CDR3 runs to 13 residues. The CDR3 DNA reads TGTGCCAGCAGCTTCCCGGGGAAGGGCGAGCAGTACTTC. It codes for CASSFPGKGEQYF.

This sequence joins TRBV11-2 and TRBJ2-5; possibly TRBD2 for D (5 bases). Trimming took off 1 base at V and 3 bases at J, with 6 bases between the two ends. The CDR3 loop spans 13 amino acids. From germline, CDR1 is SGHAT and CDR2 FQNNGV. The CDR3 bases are TGTGCCAGCAGCTTAGGGACTGAAGAGACCCAGTACTTC. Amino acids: CASSLGTEETQYF. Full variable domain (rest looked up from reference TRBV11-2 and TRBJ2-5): EAGVAQSPRYKIIEKRQSVAFWCNPISGHATLYWYQQILGQGPKLLIQFQNNGVVDDSQLPKDRFSAERLKGVDSTLKIQPAKLEDSAVYLCASSLGTEETQYFGPGTRLLVL.

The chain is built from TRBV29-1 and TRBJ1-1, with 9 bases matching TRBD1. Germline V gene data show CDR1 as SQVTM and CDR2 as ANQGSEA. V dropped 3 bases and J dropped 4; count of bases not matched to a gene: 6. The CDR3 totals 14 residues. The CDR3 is CSVEMTGGITEAFF. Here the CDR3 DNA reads TGCAGCGTTGAGATGACAGGGGGAATCACTGAAGCTTTCTTT.

Written as DNA, the CDR3 is TGTGCCAGCTCACTGCTGCAATCGGACTACCAAGAGACCCAGTACTTC. Amino acids: CASSLLQSDYQETQYF. This chain uses TRBV18 with TRBJ2-5, with D perhaps TRBD2 (5 bases). From germline, CDR1 is KGHSH and CDR2 LQKENI. V shed 4 bases and J shed 0 bases, with 15 bases lying between them. The CDR3 spans 16 residues.